A selection of T cell receptor beta chains follows, all from one sample in a study of identical twins. A single record per CDR3 protein comes from TCRdb applying MiXCR to the 5' RACE reads. There are over 550,000 distinct CDR3 sequences in the sample; about 7% occur only once, and roughly 1.6% lies in the top ten. The same sample was also used in a study of yellow fever vaccine responses in identical twins.

Sequencing was performed on PBMCs. All receptors derive from a young woman in good health. The CDR3 runs from the conserved cysteine through the conserved F or W. A D gene is named only where the DNA matches it firmly. Clone size is given for some rows only: seen once, a few or many times, or a class if the clone is expanded.

V gene	clone size	J gene	D gene	CDR3 protein	CDR3 DNA
TRBV6-2/TRBV6-3	-	TRBJ2-5	-	CASEDSTPLYQETQYF	TGTGCCAGCGAAGACTCCACTCCCCTGTACCAAGAGACCCAGTACTTC
TRBV14	-	TRBJ1-1	-	CASTPRGPGAESNTEAFF	TGTGCCAGCACCCCAAGAGGCCCAGGGGCCGAATCCAACACTGAAGCTTTCTTT
TRBV12-3/TRBV12-4	many	TRBJ1-1	TRBD1	CASSSPTGTGNTEAFF	TGTGCCAGCAGTTCACCCACCGGGACAGGGAACACTGAAGCTTTCTTT
TRBV7-9	many	TRBJ2-1	TRBD1	CASSPPTGEKYNEQFF	TGTGCCAGCAGCCCGCCGACAGGGGAGAAGTACAATGAGCAGTTCTTC
TRBV20-1	few	TRBJ1-2	TRBD1	CSARDRGDRYYGYTF	TGCAGTGCTAGAGACCGCGGGGACAGATACTATGGCTACACCTTC
TRBV12-3/TRBV12-4	-	TRBJ2-1	TRBD2	CASSPSGRAGDEQFF	TGTGCCAGCAGTCCTAGCGGGAGGGCCGGAGATGAGCAGTTCTTC
TRBV7-2	many	TRBJ2-3	-	CASSPGPYTDTQYF	TGTGCCAGCAGCCCAGGACCCTACACAGATACGCAGTATTTT
TRBV4-1	few	TRBJ2-2	-	CASSQGALRRGAGELFF	TGCGCCAGCAGCCAAGGGGCCCTTAGGAGGGGGGCCGGGGAGCTGTTTTTT
TRBV15	many	TRBJ1-1	TRBD1	CATSRGRGLLPTEAFF	TGTGCCACCAGCCGTGGGAGGGGGCTTCTGCCCACTGAAGCTTTCTTT
TRBV20-1	few	TRBJ2-1	-	CSARGQTNYNEQFF	TGCAGTGCTAGAGGACAAACGAACTACAATGAGCAGTTCTTC